This T cell receptor beta chain came from a study of cytomegalovirus exposure and HLA in healthy donors. The study ran its PCR with 60 Vbeta and 13 Jbeta primers. Data came from immunoSEQ multiplex PCR; TCRdb stores just in-frame clones and leaves some out. The sample contains some 200,000 clones, approximately 78% of which appear only once. A word on this clone: Its target is unknown. The identical CDR3 is also encoded by other nucleotide sequences in the sample.

Germline V gives CDR1 MNHEY, CDR2 SMNVEV (reference sequence). Trimming took 4 bases from V and 7 from J, leaving 8 bases between them. CDR3 length: 12 residues. General study results and limits: Presence/absence analyses assumed roughly uniform sequencing depth across donors.

The source material was PBMCs. This TCR derives from a woman aged 18-30 years in good health and CMV-seronegative. The gene calls are TRBV27 and TRBJ1-5; tentative D call: TRBD1 (6 bases). In nucleotides, the CDR3 is TGTGCCAGCAGTTCAGGGGTACAGCCCCAGCATTTT. The encoded protein is CASSSGVQPQHF.